The subject of this entry is one T cell receptor (beta chain). Its binding antigen is unknown. No quality values exist for individual bases; no much larger clone is one base distant. The source of the sample is a study of T cell responses to AZD1222 COVID-19 vaccine (dated by TCRdb to about 2021). Regarding the study in general: TCR sequencing covered fewer than 250 trial participants: 200 to 220 given two doses of AZD1222 and 26 given two doses of MenACWY control vaccine. Trial participants were enrolled by age into 18-55, 56-69 and 70-plus year subgroups, with about 150, 27 and 61 TCR-sequenced participants respectively. What the authors observed across the whole study: After two AZD1222 doses, both the breadth and the depth of spike-specific TCRs were significantly higher than at day 0 and than in MenACWY recipients. Participants were mostly white British and included more females than males, and it was suggested by the authors that clonal diversity may have been underestimated. The 56-69-year group was small, and its depth increase did not reach significance, likely because of low power. Because no day 14 peak-response samples were available, repertoires were characterized only after the peak T cell response. Vaccine-associated CD4 TCRs spanned the whole spike protein, with dominant responses in regions 160-218 and 743-854. Reportedly, close to half of the unique spike-specific TCRs recognized epitopes lying outside the regions that are mutated in the B.1.351 and B.1.1.7 variants. Conclusions about previously exposed vaccinees were limited because only six or seven AZD1222 recipients were SARS-CoV-2 seropositive at baseline.

The CDR3 regions of human TCRbeta chains were analyzed by immunosequencing. Per the original workflow: TCRs in the repertoires were matched against a reference library of SARS-CoV-2-specific TCRs that had been generated with the MIRA antigen-specificity platform. Breadth was defined as the fraction of unique TCRs that were SARS-CoV-2-associated. Depth was defined as the fraction of total T cells that were SARS-CoV-2-associated. Using the MIRA data, every spike-specific TCR was mapped to the spike region that the TCR reacted to and assigned to either a CD4 or a CD8 class. Log10-transformed breadth and depth values were compared by one-way ANOVA with Sidak's multiple comparisons tests. The table comes from immuneACCESS by way of TCRdb, which keeps in-frame sequences with V and J called. Part of the clones is missing from these tables; in studies checked, under half for an unresolved V gene and the rest for unknown reasons. The V and J calls and clone size were taken over from that table, and D and trimming were inferred from the DNA. The sample data list some 180,000 clones, and roughly 94% of these were observed just once. The top ten clonotypes cover around 1.6% of the sample.

Relative to germline, V is missing 1 base and J is missing 4 bases, with 3 bases of the junction outside any gene match. Based on the germline V gene, the CDR1 and CDR2 sequences are LGHNA and YNFKEQ. The CDR3 goes from the cysteine to the phenylalanine over 16 residues. This entry keeps only the CDR3 DNA: 48 bases, framed from base 1. What the time point label conveys for this sample: about 28 days (+/-7) after the second vaccine dose. Because spike-specific TCR depth and breadth did not differ between the two schedules, AZD1222 recipients who got a second dose at roughly 4 weeks were pooled with those who got a second dose at roughly 12 weeks. Vaccinee samples came from UK trials COV001 and COV002, including a single-blind randomized controlled phase 2/3 trial of AZD1222 (ChAdOx1 nCoV-19) in healthy adults. For TCRbeta chain sequencing, PBMC samples from trial participants were taken at day 0 and at day 28 after the second dose.

The rearrangement combines TRBV4-2 with TRBJ2-1; 11 bases in between match TRBD1. The clonotype originates from an adult who received the AZD1222 COVID-19 vaccine. The sequences come from peripheral blood, collected 28 days after the second AZD1222 dose. The DNA reads as follows: TGTGCCAGCAGCCAAGGGACAGGGGGCGCGTACAATGAGCAGTTCTTC. The resulting protein is CASSQGTGGAYNEQFF.